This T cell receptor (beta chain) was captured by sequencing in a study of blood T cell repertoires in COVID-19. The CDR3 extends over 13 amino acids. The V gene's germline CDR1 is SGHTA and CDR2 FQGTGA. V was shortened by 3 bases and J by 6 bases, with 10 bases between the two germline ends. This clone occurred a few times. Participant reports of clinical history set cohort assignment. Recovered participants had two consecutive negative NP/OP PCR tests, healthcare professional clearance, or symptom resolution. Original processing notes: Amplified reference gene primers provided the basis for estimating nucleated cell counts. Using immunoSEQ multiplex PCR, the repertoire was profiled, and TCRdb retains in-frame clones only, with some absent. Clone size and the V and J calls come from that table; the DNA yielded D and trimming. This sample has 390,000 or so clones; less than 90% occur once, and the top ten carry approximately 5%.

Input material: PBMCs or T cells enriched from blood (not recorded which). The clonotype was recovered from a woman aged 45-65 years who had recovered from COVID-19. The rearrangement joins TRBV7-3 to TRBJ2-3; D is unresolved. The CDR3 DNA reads TGTGCCAGCAGCTTGGCCAGTGTGGATACGCAGTATTTT. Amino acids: CASSLASVDTQYF.